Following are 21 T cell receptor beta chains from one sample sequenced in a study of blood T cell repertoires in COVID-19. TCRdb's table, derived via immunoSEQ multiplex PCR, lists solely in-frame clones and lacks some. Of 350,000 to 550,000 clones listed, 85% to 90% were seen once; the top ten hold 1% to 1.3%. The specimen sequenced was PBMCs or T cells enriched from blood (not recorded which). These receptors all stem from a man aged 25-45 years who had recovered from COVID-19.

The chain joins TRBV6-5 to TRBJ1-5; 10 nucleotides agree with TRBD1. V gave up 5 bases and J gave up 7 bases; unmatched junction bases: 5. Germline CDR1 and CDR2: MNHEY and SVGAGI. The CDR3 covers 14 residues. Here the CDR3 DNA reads TGTGCCAGCAGTAGGGGACAGGGGTCGCAGCCCCAGCATTTT. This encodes CASSRGQGSQPQHF.

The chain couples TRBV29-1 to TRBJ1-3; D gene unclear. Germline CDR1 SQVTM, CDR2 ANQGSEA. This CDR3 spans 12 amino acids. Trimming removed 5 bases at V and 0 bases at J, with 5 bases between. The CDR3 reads CSVLISGNTIYF. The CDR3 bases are TGCAGCGTTCTAATCTCTGGAAACACCATATATTTT.

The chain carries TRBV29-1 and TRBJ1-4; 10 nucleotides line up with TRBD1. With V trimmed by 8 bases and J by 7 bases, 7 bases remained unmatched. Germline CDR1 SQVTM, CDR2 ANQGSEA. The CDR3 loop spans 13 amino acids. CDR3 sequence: CSTRQGAREKLFF. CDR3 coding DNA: TGCAGCACTAGACAGGGGGCGCGTGAAAAACTGTTTTTT. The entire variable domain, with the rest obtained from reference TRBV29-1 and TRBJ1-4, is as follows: SAVISQKPSRDICQRGTSLTIQCQVDSQVTMMFWYRQQPGQSLTLIATANQGSEATYESGFVIDKFPISRPNLTFSTLTVSNMSPEDSSIYLCSTRQGAREKLFFGSGTQLSVL.

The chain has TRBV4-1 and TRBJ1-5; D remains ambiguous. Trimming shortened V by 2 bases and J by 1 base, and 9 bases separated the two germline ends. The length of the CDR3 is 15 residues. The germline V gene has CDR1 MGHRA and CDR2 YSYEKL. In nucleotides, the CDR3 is TGCGCCAGCAGCCAATATGGAGTGAGCAATCAGCCCCAGCATTTT. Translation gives CASSQYGVSNQPQHF.

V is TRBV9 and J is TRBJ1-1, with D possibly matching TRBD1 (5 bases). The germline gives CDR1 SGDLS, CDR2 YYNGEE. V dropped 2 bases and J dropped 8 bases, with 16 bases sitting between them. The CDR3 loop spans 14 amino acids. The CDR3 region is CASSVVQAAGEAFF. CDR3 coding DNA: TGTGCCAGCAGCGTCGTACAGGCCGCCGGGGAAGCTTTCTTT.

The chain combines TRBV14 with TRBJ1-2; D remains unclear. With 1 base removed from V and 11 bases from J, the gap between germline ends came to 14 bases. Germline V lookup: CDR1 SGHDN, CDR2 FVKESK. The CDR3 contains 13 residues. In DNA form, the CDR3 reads TGTGCCAGCAGCCAAGTTACTAGTTCCGGGTACACCTTC. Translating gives CASSQVTSSGYTF.

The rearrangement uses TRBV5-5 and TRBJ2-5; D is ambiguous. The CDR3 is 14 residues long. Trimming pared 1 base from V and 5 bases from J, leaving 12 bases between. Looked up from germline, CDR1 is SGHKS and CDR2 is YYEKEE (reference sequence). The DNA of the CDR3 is TGTGCCAGCAGCTTGTCCCCCGGGTCCGAGACCCAGTACTTC. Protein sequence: CASSLSPGSETQYF.

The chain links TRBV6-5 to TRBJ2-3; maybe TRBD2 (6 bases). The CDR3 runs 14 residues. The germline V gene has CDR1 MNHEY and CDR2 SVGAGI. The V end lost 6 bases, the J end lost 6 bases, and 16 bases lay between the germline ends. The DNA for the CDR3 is TGTGCCAGCAGCTCAACGGGAGTGGGGGATACGCAGTATTTT. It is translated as CASSSTGVGDTQYF.

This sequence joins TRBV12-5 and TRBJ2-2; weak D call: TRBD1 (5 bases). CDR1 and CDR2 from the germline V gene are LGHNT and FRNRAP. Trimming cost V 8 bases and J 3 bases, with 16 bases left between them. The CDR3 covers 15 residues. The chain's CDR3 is CASKTYDSHTGELFF. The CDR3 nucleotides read TGTGCTAGTAAAACCTATGACAGTCACACCGGGGAGCTGTTTTTT.

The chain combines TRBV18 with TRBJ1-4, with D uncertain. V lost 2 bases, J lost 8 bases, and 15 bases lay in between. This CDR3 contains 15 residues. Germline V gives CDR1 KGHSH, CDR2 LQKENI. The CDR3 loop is CASSPLSEPREKLFF. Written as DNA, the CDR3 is TGTGCCAGCTCACCATTGTCGGAGCCACGGGAAAAACTGTTTTTT.

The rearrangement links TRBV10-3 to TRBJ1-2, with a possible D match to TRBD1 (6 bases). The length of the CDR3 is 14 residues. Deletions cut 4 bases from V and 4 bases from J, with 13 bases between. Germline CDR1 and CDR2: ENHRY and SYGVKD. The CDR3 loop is CAISGGGGSYGYTF. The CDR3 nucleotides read TGTGCCATCAGTGGGGGAGGGGGTTCCTATGGCTACACCTTC.

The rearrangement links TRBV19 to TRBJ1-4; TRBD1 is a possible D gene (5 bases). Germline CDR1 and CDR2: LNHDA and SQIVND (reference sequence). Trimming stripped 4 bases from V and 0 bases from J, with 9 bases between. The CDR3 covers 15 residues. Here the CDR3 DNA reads TGTGCCAGTAGTAGTCAGGGTGCAACTAATGAAAAACTGTTTTTT. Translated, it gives CASSSQGATNEKLFF.

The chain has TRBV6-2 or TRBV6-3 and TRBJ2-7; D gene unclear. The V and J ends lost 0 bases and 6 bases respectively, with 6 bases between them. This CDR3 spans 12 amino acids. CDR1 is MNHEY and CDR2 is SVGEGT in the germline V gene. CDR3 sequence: CASSYSIGEQYF. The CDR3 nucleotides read TGTGCCAGCAGTTACTCGATCGGCGAGCAGTACTTC.

The CDR3 region is CASSSSGGSNYGYTF. In DNA, the CDR3 is TGCGCCAGCAGCTCCTCAGGGGGCTCTAACTATGGCTACACCTTC. This chain connects TRBV5-1 to TRBJ1-2; 8 positions agree with TRBD1. J was trimmed by 0 bases and V by 3 bases; bases with no gene match: 4. Germline CDR1 and CDR2: SGHRS and YFSETQ. The CDR3 extends over 15 amino acids.

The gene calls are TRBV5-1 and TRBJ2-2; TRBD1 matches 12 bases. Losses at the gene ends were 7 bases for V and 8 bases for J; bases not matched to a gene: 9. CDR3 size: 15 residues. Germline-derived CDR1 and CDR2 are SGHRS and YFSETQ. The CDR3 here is CASQPGQGAQGELFF. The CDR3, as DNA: TGCGCCAGCCAACCGGGACAGGGGGCTCAAGGGGAGCTGTTTTTT.

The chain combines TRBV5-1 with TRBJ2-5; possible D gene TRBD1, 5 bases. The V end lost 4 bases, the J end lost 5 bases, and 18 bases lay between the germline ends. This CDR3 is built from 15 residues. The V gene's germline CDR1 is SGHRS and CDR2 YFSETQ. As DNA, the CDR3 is TGCGCCAGCAGCCATCCAGACAGCGACGTGGAGACCCAGTACTTC. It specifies CASSHPDSDVETQYF.

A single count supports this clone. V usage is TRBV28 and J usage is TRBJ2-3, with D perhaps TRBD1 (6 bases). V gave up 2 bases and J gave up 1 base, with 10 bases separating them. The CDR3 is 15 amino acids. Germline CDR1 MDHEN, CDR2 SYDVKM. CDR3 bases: TGTGCCAGCAGTTTACTGGGGGCGGGCACAGATACGCAGTATTTT. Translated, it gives CASSLLGAGTDTQYF.

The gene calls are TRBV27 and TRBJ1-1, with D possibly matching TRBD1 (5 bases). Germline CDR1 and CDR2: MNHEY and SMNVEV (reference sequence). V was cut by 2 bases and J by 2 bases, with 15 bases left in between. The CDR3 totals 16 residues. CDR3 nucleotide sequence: TGTGCCAGCAGTTTAGCGGGACCGACGCTTAACACTGAAGCTTTCTTT. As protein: CASSLAGPTLNTEAFF.

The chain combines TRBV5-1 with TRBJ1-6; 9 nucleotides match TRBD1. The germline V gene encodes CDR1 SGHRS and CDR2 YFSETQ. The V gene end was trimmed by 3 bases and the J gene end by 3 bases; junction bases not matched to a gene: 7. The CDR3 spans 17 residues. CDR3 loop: CASSSPGQGNYNSPLHF. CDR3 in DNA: TGCGCCAGCAGCTCACCCGGACAGGGGAACTATAATTCACCCCTCCACTTT.

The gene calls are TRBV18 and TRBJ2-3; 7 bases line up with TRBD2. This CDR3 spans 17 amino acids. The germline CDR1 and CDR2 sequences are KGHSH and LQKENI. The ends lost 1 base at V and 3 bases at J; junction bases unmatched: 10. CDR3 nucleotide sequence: TGTGCCAGCTCACCACGGGTCCGCGGGAGTGGGACAGATACGCAGTATTTT. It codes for CASSPRVRGSGTDTQYF.

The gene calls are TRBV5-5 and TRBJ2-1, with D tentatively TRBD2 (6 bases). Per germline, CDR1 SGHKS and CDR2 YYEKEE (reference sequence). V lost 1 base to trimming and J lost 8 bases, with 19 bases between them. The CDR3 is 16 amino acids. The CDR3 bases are TGTGCCAGCAGCTTGAGCTGGGACTCAGCTTTCTATGAGCAGTTCTTC. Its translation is CASSLSWDSAFYEQFF.